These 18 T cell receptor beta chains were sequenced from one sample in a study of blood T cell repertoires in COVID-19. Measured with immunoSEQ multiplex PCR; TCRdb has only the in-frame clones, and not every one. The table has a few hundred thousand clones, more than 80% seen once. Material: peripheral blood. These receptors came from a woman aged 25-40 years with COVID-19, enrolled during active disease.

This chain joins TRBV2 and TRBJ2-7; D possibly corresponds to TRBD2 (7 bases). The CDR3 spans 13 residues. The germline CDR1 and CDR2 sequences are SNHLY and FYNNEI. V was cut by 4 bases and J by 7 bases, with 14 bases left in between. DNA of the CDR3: TGTGCCAGCAGTGCCGGCAGGGGAGGGGAGCAGTACTTC. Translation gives CASSAGRGGEQYF.

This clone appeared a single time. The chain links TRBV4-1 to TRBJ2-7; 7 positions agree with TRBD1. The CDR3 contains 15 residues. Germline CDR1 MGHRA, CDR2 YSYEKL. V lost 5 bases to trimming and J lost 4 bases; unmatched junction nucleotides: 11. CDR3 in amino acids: CASSRDSEGLYEQYF. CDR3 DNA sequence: TGCGCCAGCAGCAGGGACAGTGAAGGGTTGTACGAGCAGTACTTC.

CDR3 residues: CASSKALLGTGDLGELFF. Here the CDR3 DNA reads TGTGCCAGCAGCAAAGCGCTTTTAGGGACAGGGGATCTCGGGGAGCTGTTTTTT. This chain connects TRBV21-1 to TRBJ2-2; the DNA was not compared with TRBD1, the D call given in the table. TRBV21-1 is a pseudogene locus. There are 18 residues in the CDR3.

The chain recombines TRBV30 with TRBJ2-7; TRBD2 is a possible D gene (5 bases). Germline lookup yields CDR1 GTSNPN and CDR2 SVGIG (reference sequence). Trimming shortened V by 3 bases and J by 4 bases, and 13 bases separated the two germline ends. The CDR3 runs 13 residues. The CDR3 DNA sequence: TGTGCCTGGAGCCACGGGGAGTTATACGAGCAGTACTTC. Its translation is CAWSHGELYEQYF.

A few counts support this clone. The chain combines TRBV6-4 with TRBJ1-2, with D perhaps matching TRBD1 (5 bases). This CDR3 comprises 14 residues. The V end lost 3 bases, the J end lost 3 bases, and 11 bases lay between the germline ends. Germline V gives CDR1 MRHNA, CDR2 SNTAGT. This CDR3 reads CASSEAPGYYGYTF. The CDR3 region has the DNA TGTGCCAGCAGTGAGGCACCAGGGTACTATGGCTACACCTTC.

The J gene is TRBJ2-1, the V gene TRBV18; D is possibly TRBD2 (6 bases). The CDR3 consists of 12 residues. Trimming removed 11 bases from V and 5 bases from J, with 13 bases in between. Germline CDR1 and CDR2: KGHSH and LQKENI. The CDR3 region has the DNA TGTGCCGGGACTCAGGGCCACAATGAGCAGTTCTTC. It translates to CAGTQGHNEQFF.

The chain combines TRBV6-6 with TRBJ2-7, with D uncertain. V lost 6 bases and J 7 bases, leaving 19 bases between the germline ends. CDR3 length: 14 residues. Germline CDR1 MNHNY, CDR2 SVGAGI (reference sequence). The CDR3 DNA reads TGTGCCAGCAGCCCGAGACCGTCGGAGTGGGAGCAGTACTTC. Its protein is CASSPRPSEWEQYF.

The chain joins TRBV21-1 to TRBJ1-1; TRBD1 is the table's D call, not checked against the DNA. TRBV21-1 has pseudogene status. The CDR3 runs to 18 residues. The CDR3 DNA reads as TGTGCCAGCAGCAAAGAGGACTTTGAGACAGGGGTGAACACTGAAGCTTTCTTT. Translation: CASSKEDFETGVNTEAFF.

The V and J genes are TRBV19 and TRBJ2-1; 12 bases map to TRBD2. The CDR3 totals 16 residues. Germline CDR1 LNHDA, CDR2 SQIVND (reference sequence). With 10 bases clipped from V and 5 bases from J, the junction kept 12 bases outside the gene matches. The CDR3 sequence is CATRASGRAGDNEQFF. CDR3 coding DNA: TGTGCCACGAGGGCTAGCGGGAGGGCCGGCGACAATGAGCAGTTCTTC.

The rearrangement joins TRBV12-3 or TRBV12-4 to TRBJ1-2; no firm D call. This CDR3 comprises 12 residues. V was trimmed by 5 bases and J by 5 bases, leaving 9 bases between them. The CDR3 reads CASSGYRYGYTF. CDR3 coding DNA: TGTGCCAGCAGTGGATACAGATATGGCTACACCTTC.

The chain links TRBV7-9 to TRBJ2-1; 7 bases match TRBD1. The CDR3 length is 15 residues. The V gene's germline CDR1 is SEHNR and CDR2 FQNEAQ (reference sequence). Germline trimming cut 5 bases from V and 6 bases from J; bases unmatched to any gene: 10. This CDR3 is CASSLRQGEGNEQFF. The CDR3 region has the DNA TGTGCCAGCAGCCTCCGACAGGGCGAAGGCAATGAGCAGTTCTTC.

CDR3 sequence (DNA): TGTGCCAGCAGCTATTGGACAGGGGGAGACACTGAAGCTTTCTTT. It encodes CASSYWTGGDTEAFF. The rearrangement joins TRBV3-1 (or the pseudogene TRBV3-2) to TRBJ1-1; 10 bases match TRBD1. Germline V gives CDR1 LGHDT, CDR2 YNNKEL (reference sequence). The V gene end was trimmed by 5 bases and the J gene end by 3 bases; junction bases not matched to a gene: 6. The CDR3 is made up of 15 amino acids.

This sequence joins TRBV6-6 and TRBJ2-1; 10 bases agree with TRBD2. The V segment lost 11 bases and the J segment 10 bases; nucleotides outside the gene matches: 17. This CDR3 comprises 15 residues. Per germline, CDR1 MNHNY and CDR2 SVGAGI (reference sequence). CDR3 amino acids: CAAHPSGRALWEQFF. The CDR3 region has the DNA TGTGCCGCGCACCCCAGCGGGAGGGCCTTGTGGGAGCAGTTCTTC.

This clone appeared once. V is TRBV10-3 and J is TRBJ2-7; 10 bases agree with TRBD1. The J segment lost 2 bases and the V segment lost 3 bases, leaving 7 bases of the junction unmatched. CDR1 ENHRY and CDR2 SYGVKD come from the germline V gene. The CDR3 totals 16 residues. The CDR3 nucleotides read TGTGCCATCAGTGAATCAGGACAGGGGGTCACCTACGAGCAGTACTTC. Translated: CAISESGQGVTYEQYF.

The chain's CDR3 is CSVENSIASTDTQYF. The DNA of the CDR3 is TGCAGTGTAGAAAATAGCATCGCTAGCACAGATACGCAGTATTTT. This rearrangement joins TRBV29-1 to TRBJ2-3; D gene uncertain. CDR1 is SQVTM, CDR2 ANQGSEA, per germline. The CDR3 runs 15 residues.

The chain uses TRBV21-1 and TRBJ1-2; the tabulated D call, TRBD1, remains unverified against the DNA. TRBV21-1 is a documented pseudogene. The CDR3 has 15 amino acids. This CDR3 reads CASSKARQDDYGYTF. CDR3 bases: TGTGCCAGCAGCAAAGCGCGACAGGATGACTATGGCTACACCTTC.

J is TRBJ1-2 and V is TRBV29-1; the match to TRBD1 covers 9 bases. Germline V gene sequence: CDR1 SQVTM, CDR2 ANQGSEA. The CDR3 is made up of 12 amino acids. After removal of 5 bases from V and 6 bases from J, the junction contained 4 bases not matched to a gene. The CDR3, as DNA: TGCAGCGTTTCGGACAGGGGACATGGCTACACCTTC. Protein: CSVSDRGHGYTF.

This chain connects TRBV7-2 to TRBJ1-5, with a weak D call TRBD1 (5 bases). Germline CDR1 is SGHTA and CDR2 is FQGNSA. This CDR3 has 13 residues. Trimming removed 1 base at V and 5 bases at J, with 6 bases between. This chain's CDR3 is CASSLGGDQPQHF. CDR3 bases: TGTGCCAGCAGCTTAGGGGGGGATCAGCCCCAGCATTTT.